This entry lists 15 T cell receptor beta chains sequenced from one sample in a study of blood T cell repertoires in COVID-19. Profiling relied on immunoSEQ multiplex PCR, and the TCRdb table lists in-frame clones only, not all of them. The data hold tens of thousands of clones, with roughly 86% observed a single time. The sequencing sample was made of peripheral blood. Receptors were obtained from a man in his fifties with active or convalescent COVID-19.

This rearrangement joins TRBV5-1 to TRBJ1-3, with D unresolved. Germline V gene lookup returns CDR1 SGHRS and CDR2 YFSETQ. Between the trimmed V and J ends, which lost 5 bases and 2 bases, there was a span of 11 bases. The CDR3 totals 14 residues. CDR3 region: CASRKGEAGNTIYF. The CDR3 bases are TGCGCCAGCAGAAAAGGAGAGGCTGGAAACACCATATATTTT.

The chain combines TRBV23-1 with TRBJ1-1, with TRBD1 identical over 10 bases. TRBV23-1 is given ORF status, its function remaining uncertain. V lost 4 bases and J lost 1; bases outside the gene matches: 9. This CDR3 comprises 17 residues. The CDR3 bases are TGCGCCAGCAGTCGATGGACAGGGGGGCGGAAGAACACTGAAGCTTTCTTT. This sequence encodes CASSRWTGGRKNTEAFF.

This chain joins TRBV7-2 and TRBJ2-2; possibly TRBD1 for D (6 bases). Germline V CDR1 and CDR2: SGHTA, FQGNSA. The germline V and J ends were trimmed by 2 bases and 4 bases, with 8 bases remaining between them. This CDR3 is built from 14 residues. The CDR3 nucleotides are TGTGCCAGCAGCTTATGGGACACCACCGGGGAGCTGTTTTTT. Its translation is CASSLWDTTGELFF. The complete variable domain, with remaining parts taken from reference TRBV7-2 and TRBJ2-2, reads GAGVSQSPSNKVTEKGKDVELRCDPISGHTALYWYRQSLGQGLEFLIYFQGNSAPDKSGLPSDRFSAERTGGSVSTLTIQRTQQEDSAVYLCASSLWDTTGELFFGEGSRLTVL.

CDR3 DNA sequence: TGTGCCAGCAGCCCATCGAACACCGGGGAGCTGTTTTTT. This encodes CASSPSNTGELFF. The chain employs TRBV7-9 and TRBJ2-2; D unclear. Germline V gives CDR1 SEHNR, CDR2 FQNEAQ (reference sequence). With 5 bases removed from V and 0 bases from J, the gap between germline ends came to 4 bases. The CDR3 covers 13 residues.

The CDR3 protein is CASSVASDTEAFF. DNA of the CDR3: TGTGCCAGCAGCGTTGCAAGCGACACTGAAGCTTTCTTT. The gene calls are TRBV5-5 and TRBJ1-1; the D is unclear. From germline, CDR1 is SGHKS and CDR2 YYEKEE (reference sequence). V gave up 4 bases and J gave up 3 bases, with 10 bases separating them. The CDR3 has 13 residues. The full variable domain, rest sourced from reference TRBV5-5 and TRBJ1-1, is DAGVTQSPTHLIKTRGQQVTLRCSPISGHKSVSWYQQVLGQGPQFIFQYYEKEERGRGNFPDRFSARQFPNYSSELNVNALLLGDSALYLCASSVASDTEAFFGQGTRLTVV.

This chain links TRBV18 with TRBJ2-5; 10 bases line up with TRBD1. With 5 bases clipped from V and 5 bases from J, the junction kept 5 bases outside the gene matches. The germline V gene has CDR1 KGHSH and CDR2 LQKENI. The CDR3 contains 14 residues. CDR3 loop: CASSLTDRGETQYF. The DNA of the CDR3 is TGTGCCAGCTCATTGACGGACAGGGGGGAGACCCAGTACTTC.

The J gene is TRBJ2-7, the V gene TRBV6-5; tentatively, D is TRBD1 (6 bases). Germline CDR1 reads MNHEY; CDR2 reads SVGAGI. The V and J ends lost 11 bases and 4 bases respectively, with 15 bases between them. The CDR3 is made up of 12 amino acids. CDR3 amino acids: CASPDSIYEQYV. For the CDR3, the DNA is TGTGCCTCCCCGGACAGTATATACGAGCAGTACGTC.

The gene calls are TRBV4-2 and TRBJ1-5; TRBD1 matches at 10 bases. The germline V gene has CDR1 LGHNA and CDR2 YNFKEQ. The CDR3 spans 16 residues. J gave up 5 bases and V 0 bases, and 4 bases lay outside the gene matches. CDR3 nucleotides: TGTGCCAGCAGCCAAGATGGTGGACAGGGGGATCAGCCCCAGCATTTT. Protein: CASSQDGGQGDQPQHF.

The chain combines TRBV5-1 with TRBJ1-4, with no clear D. The ends were cut back, 3 bases at V and 0 bases at J, with 6 bases in the middle. Germline values: CDR1 SGHRS, CDR2 YFSETQ. The CDR3 has 14 residues. The CDR3 is CASSSHTTNEKLFF. CDR3 in DNA: TGCGCCAGCAGCTCGCACACAACTAATGAAAAACTGTTTTTT.

This chain links TRBV4-1 with TRBJ2-6; tentative D call: TRBD1 (6 bases). CDR1 and CDR2 (germline): MGHRA, YSYEKL. The CDR3 has 16 amino acids. Trimming left V 2 bases short and J 6 bases short, with 14 bases between. CDR3 nucleotides: TGCGCCAGCAGCCAACTATCAGGGGTAGAGGCCAACGTCCTGACTTTC. Protein product: CASSQLSGVEANVLTF.

The chain combines TRBV28 with TRBJ2-1, with 11 bases aligning to TRBD1. J gave up 2 bases and V 6 bases, and 3 bases lay outside the gene matches. The CDR3 contains 15 residues. Germline CDR1 MDHEN, CDR2 SYDVKM. CDR3 in DNA: TGTGCCAGCAGACCGGGACAGGGGGCCTACAATGAGCAGTTCTTC. This sequence encodes CASRPGQGAYNEQFF. Based on the CDR3 plus reference TRBV28 and TRBJ2-1, the full variable domain is DVKVTQSSRYLVKRTGEKVFLECVQDMDHENMFWYRQDPGLGLRLIYFSYDVKMKEKGDIPEGYSVSREKKERFSLILESASTNQTSMYLCASRPGQGAYNEQFFGPGTRLTVL.

The chain carries TRBV6-6 and TRBJ2-4; D remains ambiguous. CDR3 length: 14 amino acids. The germline gives CDR1 MNHNY, CDR2 SVGAGI (reference sequence). Trimming pared 6 bases from V and 0 bases from J, leaving 9 bases between. CDR3 bases: TGTGCCAGCAGCCCCGAGCTAGCCAAAAACATTCAGTACTTC. Translation gives CASSPELAKNIQYF.

The chain recombines TRBV18 with TRBJ2-1; the D gene is possibly TRBD1 (6 bases). Germline V gene sequence: CDR1 KGHSH, CDR2 LQKENI. The CDR3 is 14 residues long. V lost 5 bases to trimming and J lost 5 bases, with 13 bases between them. The CDR3 sequence: CASSLQQGDNEQFF. CDR3 in DNA: TGTGCCAGCTCATTACAACAGGGCGACAATGAGCAGTTCTTC.

This chain joins TRBV6-1 and TRBJ1-1; D remains ambiguous. Trimming stripped 1 base from V and 3 bases from J, with 9 bases between. CDR1 and CDR2 from the germline V gene are MNHNS and SASEGT. The CDR3 covers 14 residues. This chain's CDR3 is CASSEEREYTEAFF. DNA for the CDR3: TGTGCCAGCAGTGAAGAGCGGGAATACACTGAAGCTTTCTTT.

The chain combines TRBV12-3 or TRBV12-4 with TRBJ2-1; D is undetermined. This CDR3 is 13 amino acids long. Trimming pared 2 bases from V and 7 bases from J, leaving 9 bases between. The CDR3 coding sequence is TGTGCCAGCAGTTTAAGCCCTCTTAATGAGCAGTTCTTC. Protein: CASSLSPLNEQFF.